The 3 T cell receptor beta chains listed next were all sequenced from one sample in a study of blood T cell repertoires in COVID-19 (dated by TCRdb to the early 2020s). The library was prepared using the immunoSEQ multiplex PCR assay. TCRdb provides this immuneACCESS table in a form limited to in-frame rearrangements. Some clones are lacking; in checked studies, under half of them reflect an unresolved V gene, and why the rest are absent is not known. This sample lists 150,000 to 250,000 clones; roughly 77% were detected once. About 6.5% of the sample is taken by the ten largest. Material: peripheral blood. All receptors derive from a woman aged 40 to 50 with COVID-19, enrolled during active disease.

The chain joins TRBV2 to TRBJ2-3; a weak D match, TRBD2 (6 bases). V dropped 3 bases and J dropped 10 bases, with 11 bases sitting between them. Germline values: CDR1 SNHLY, CDR2 FYNNEI. The CDR3 length is 12 residues. The CDR3 protein is CASSERDFAQYF. DNA of the CDR3: TGTGCCAGCAGTGAGCGGGACTTCGCGCAGTATTTT.

V gene TRBV25-1 combines with J gene TRBJ2-3; TRBD1 aligns across 7 bases. The CDR3 has 16 residues. CDR1 is MGHDK, CDR2 SYGVNS, per germline. V trimming: 0 bases; J trimming: 3 bases; junction bases outside the gene matches: 6. For the CDR3, the DNA is TGTGCCAGCAGTGAATACGAGGGGGCGCTTACAGATACGCAGTATTTT. This gives the protein CASSEYEGALTDTQYF.

The chain recombines TRBV9 with TRBJ1-1; D is unresolved. The V end was cut by 0 bases, the J end by 2 bases, with 5 bases between. The CDR3 is made up of 13 amino acids. Germline values: CDR1 SGDLS, CDR2 YYNGEE. The CDR3 sequence: CASSVGRNTEAFF. DNA of the CDR3: TGTGCCAGCAGCGTAGGCAGAAACACTGAAGCTTTCTTT.